This T cell receptor (beta chain) comes out of a study of control samples from healthy donors and cancer patients. From germline, CDR1 is MNHEY and CDR2 SMNVEV (reference sequence). The CDR3 covers 15 residues. Trimming shortened V by 5 bases and J by 1 base, and 12 bases separated the two germline ends. Assay: immunoSEQ multiplex PCR; the TCRdb copy retains only in-frame clones and omits some. Of more than 65,000 clones in the sample, roughly 90% were seen once. The sample taken for sequencing was PBMCs. The clonotype originates from a woman aged 55 to 70 with head and neck cancer. This rearrangement joins TRBV27 to TRBJ2-1; maybe TRBD2 (6 bases). The DNA for the CDR3 is TGTGCCAGCAGTCTCGAGCGGGCTTCCTACAATGAGCAGTTCTTC. Amino acids: CASSLERASYNEQFF.